This T cell receptor beta chain comes out of a study of graft-versus-host responses after intestinal transplantation. For the study at large: All of the recipients had induction that used anti-thymocyte globulin, then tacrolimus and steroids for about 3 years.

As regards this clone: Its antigen remains unknown.

Some clones are missing from TCRdb's copy, which holds only in-frame ones; the method was immunoSEQ multiplex PCR. Found here are about 97,000 clones, more than 80% of them singletons; the top ten hold around 16%. Study conclusions and caveats: High graft-versus-host to host-versus-graft T cell clonal ratios marked allografts of patients with graft-donor macrochimerism.

The origin of this receptor is a human patient who received an intestinal transplant, so some T cells may come from the graft donor. This specimen consisted of PBMCs, obtained 450 to 480 days after intestinal transplant.

CDR3 nucleotide sequence: TGTGCCAGTAGCCAACGGGACAGTCTATCCTACGAGCAGTACTTC. Amino acid sequence: CASSQRDSLSYEQYF. The chain combines TRBV19 with TRBJ2-7; 7 bases map to TRBD1. In germline, CDR1 is LNHDA, CDR2 SQIVND (reference sequence). The CDR3 is 15 amino acids. V shed 6 bases, J shed 1 base, and the junction held 9 bases outside the gene matches. Looking up the rest from reference TRBV19 and TRBJ2-7 gives the full variable domain: DGGITQSPKYLFRKEGQNVTLSCEQNLNHDAMYWYRQDPGQGLRLIYYSQIVNDFQKGDIAEGYSVSREKKESFPLTVTSAQKNPTAFYLCASSQRDSLSYEQYFGPGTRLTVT.